The rows below give T cell receptor beta chains drawn from one sample of a study of tumor and adjacent non-tumor tissue in lung cancer. TCRdb re-called the multiplex PCR reads through MiXCR, storing one row per CDR3 protein. Of more than 85,000 distinct CDR3 sequences listed, 75% to 90% are singletons. The sequenced sample was lung tumor tissue. The receptors stem from a man between 65 and 80 years old with non-small cell lung cancer. The CDR3 runs from the conserved cysteine through the conserved F or W. The D gene is left open where the match is weak. Rows may omit the clone size; those that give it use once, few, many or a size class.

- TRBJ2-7 16 - TRBV11-2 TGTGCCAACAGGCCCCCCGCCGGGACACAAACCTACGAGCAGTACTTC CANRPPAGTQTYEQYF
- TRBJ2-5 16 - TRBV11-3 TGTGCTAACAGCTTAGGTGTGGGGAGACTAGTGGAGACCCAGTACTTC CANSLGVGRLVETQYF
TRBD1 TRBJ1-2 13 - TRBV6-5 TGTGTCAGCAGAGCTGGGACAGGGAATGGCTACTCCTTC CVSRAGTGNGYSF
TRBD1 TRBJ1-5 15 - TRBV28 TGTGCCAGCGACAGGGGGCTAAATAGCAATCAGTCCCAGCACTTT CASDRGLNSNQSQHF
TRBD1 TRBJ1-1 14 - TRBV29-1 TGTAGCGTCTTAGGACAGGGAACTAGAACTGAAGCTTTCTTT CSVLGQGTRTEAFF
TRBD2 TRBJ2-7 14 - TRBV4-3 TGCGCCAGCTGCCAAGGGACTAGTTTCTACGAGCAGTACTTC CASCQGTSFYEQYF
TRBD2 TRBJ2-1 17 few TRBV10-3 TGTGCCATCAGTGAGCGCGGGGGGGCCAGCTCCTACAATGAGCAGTTCTTC CAISERGGASSYNEQFF
- TRBJ1-2 13 - TRBV29-1 - CNVLRTGAYGCTF
- TRBJ1-1 16 - TRBV4-3 TGCGCCAGCAGCCAAACATCAGCAGGTAGGGACATTGAAGCTTTCTTT CASSQTSAGRDIEAFF
TRBD2 TRBJ2-7 16 once TRBV28 TGTGCCAGCAATTTTTCTAAGACGAGCGGGGAGCACGAGCAGTACTTC CASNFSKTSGEHEQYF
- TRBJ2-7 15 - TRBV5-1 TGCGCCTGCAGCTTGGTTGTGGAGGGGGGATACGAGCAGTACTTC CACSLVVEGGYEQYF
- TRBJ1-2 12 many TRBV6-1 TGTGCCAGCAGCCTTCCGATCGGAGGCTACACCTTC CASSLPIGGYTF
TRBD1 TRBJ2-3 16 - TRBV11-3 TGTGCCAGCAGCACCCGGACAGGTCATCTTGTAGATACGCAGTATTTT CASSTRTGHLVDTQYF
TRBD1 TRBJ2-1 16 - TRBV18 TGTGCCAGCTCACCCTCAACCGGGACAGGGAGGTACGAGCAGTTCTTC CASSPSTGTGRYEQFF
TRBD1 TRBJ2-7 16 - TRBV5-6 TGTGTCAGCAGCTCCGTTGTCCGGGACAGGACCTGCGAGCAGTATTTC CVSSSVVRDRTCEQYF
- TRBJ1-2 14 - TRBV20-1 TGCAGTGCGATAGAGGGTTCGGGACATAGTGGCTACACCTTT CSAIEGSGHSGYTF
- TRBJ1-6 15 few TRBV11-2 TGTACCAGCAGCGTAAGGACGGATGGGAATTCACCCCTCCACTTT CTSSVRTDGNSPLHF
- TRBJ1-1 13 - TRBV12-3/TRBV12-4 TGTGCCAGCAGTTTCCGGGAGACACAGAAAGCTATCTTT CASSFRETQKAIF
- TRBJ1-4 15 - TRBV10-3 TGTGCCATCAGTGTTCGGGGCGGTTATGATGAAAAACTGTTTTTT CAISVRGGYDEKLFF
TRBD2 TRBJ2-1 16 many TRBV24-1 TGTGCCACCAGTGATTTGCTAGCGGGGGCCGGGAATGAGCAGTTCTTC CATSDLLAGAGNEQFF
- TRBJ2-1 12 - TRBV6-6 TGTGCCTGCATTTACTTTCCGGATGAGCAGTTCTTC CACIYFPDEQFF
- TRBJ1-5 13 once TRBV6-2/TRBV6-3 TGTGCCAGCAGTTCCCAGGGCAATCAGCCCAATCATTTT CASSSQGNQPNHF
TRBD2 TRBJ2-1 12 few TRBV10-1 TGCGCCGGCGGGGGAGGCCCCAATGAGCAGTTCTTC CAGGGGPNEQFF
- TRBJ1-2 14 - TRBV6-6 TGTGCCAGCACCCCCCCCGGCGCCTCCTATGGCCACACCTTC CASTPPGASYGHTF
TRBD1 TRBJ1-1 14 - TRBV29-1 TGCAGCGTCTTCGGACAGGGTACTAGAACTAAAGCTTTCTTT CSVFGQGTRTKAFF
- TRBJ2-1 14 - TRBV29-1 TGCAGCGCCCATGGACATGGGTCCTACAATGAGCAGTTCTTC CSAHGHGSYNEQFF
- TRBJ2-7 12 many TRBV11-2 TGTGCCAGCAGCTTAGGACTGCACGAGCAGTACTTC CASSLGLHEQYF
- TRBJ2-5 13 - TRBV6-1 TGTGCAAGCAACAGCCAAGAGCTGGAGACCCAGTACTTC CASNSQELETQYF
- TRBJ1-5 15 - TRBV7-2 TGTGCCAGCAGCATAAGTCCGTCTGGCAATCAGCCCCAGCATTTT CASSISPSGNQPQHF
- TRBJ2-3 15 - TRBV7-3 TGTGCCAGCAGCTTAAACTTATCGGGGTCAAATACGCAGTATTTT CASSLNLSGSNTQYF
- TRBJ1-5 14 once TRBV20-1 TGCAGTGTTAGTCATGGGACGGGGAACCAGCCCCAGCATTTT CSVSHGTGNQPQHF
- TRBJ1-2 17 - TRBV6-2/TRBV6-3 TGTGCCAGCAAGCGGAATATGATGGAGAGGTCTAACTATGGCTACACCTTC CASKRNMMERSNYGYTF
- TRBJ1-3 13 - TRBV28 TGTGTCAGCAGTTTCAGAACACGAAACACCATATATTTC CVSSFRTRNTIYF
- TRBJ2-1 12 - TRBV29-1 TGCAGCGTTGGGCGGCGCTACAATGAGCAGTTCTTC CSVGRRYNEQFF
- TRBJ1-6 14 - TRBV20-1 TGCAGTGCTTCTCATCAGGCCTCGAATTCACCACCCCACTTT CSASHQASNSPPHF
- TRBJ2-7 15 - TRBV5-1 TGCGCCAGCAGCTTGGTTATGGGGGTGGGATATGAGCAGTACTTC CASSLVMGVGYEQYF
- TRBJ2-2 15 few TRBV5-1 TGCGCCAGCAGCTTGACATGGGGCAGCACCGGGGAGATGTTTTTT CASSLTWGSTGEMFF
- TRBJ1-2 13 - TRBV5-4 TGTGCTAGCAGCTTGGATGTTAACTATTGCTACACCTTC CASSLDVNYCYTF
- TRBJ1-6 18 - TRBV11-2 TGTGCCAGCAGCCCGAGGAAAGGGGGAAGCTCCTATAATTCACACTTCCACTTT CASSPRKGGSSYNSHFHF
TRBD1 TRBJ1-4 17 many TRBV2 TGTGCCAGCAGTATCCGAAAACAGGGGGCAACTAATGAAAAACTGTTTTTT CASSIRKQGATNEKLFF
- TRBJ1-1 15 - TRBV4-2 TGTGCCAGCAGCAAGAGGGTTGAGTGTGGTAGTGAAACTTTCTTT CASSKRVECGSETFF
- TRBJ2-3 15 - TRBV6-2/TRBV6-3 TGTGCCAGCAGTTACCGGGCCCCGCAGACGGATACACAGGATTTT CASSYRAPQTDTQDF
TRBD1 TRBJ2-7 12 many TRBV28 TGTGCCAGCAGTTTCCGGGACAGGGGAGAGTACTTC CASSFRDRGEYF
TRBD2 TRBJ2-1 14 - TRBV29-1 TGCAGCGCTGACGTAGCGGGAGTGTACAATGAGCATTTCTTC CSADVAGVYNEHFF
- TRBJ2-4 17 - TRBV5-6 TGTGCCAGCAGGGCTACCGGGGCAGGGGTCGTTGGGAACATTCAGTATTTC CASRATGAGVVGNIQYF
- TRBJ2-3 12 - TRBV5-4 TGTACCAGCAGCCGATTAGGTGATACGCAGTATTTT CTSSRLGDTQYF
- TRBJ2-5 14 medium-sized TRBV11-2 TGTGCCAGCAGCCAACCGAGGGGGAAAGAGACCCAGTACTTC CASSQPRGKETQYF
- TRBJ2-2 16 - TRBV11-2 TGTGCCAGCAGCTTAGTGTGCACAGGGGTTCCCGGGGGACTGTTTTTT CASSLVCTGVPGGLFF
- TRBJ2-5 19 - TRBV12-2 TGTGCAAGTCGCGTAATGGGCCCGGGACAGGGGGCGAACCAAGAGACCCAGTATTTC CASRVMGPGQGANQETQYF
- TRBJ2-3 16 - TRBV11-3 TGTGCCAGCAACCCACGGAGAGGTCATCGGGTAGATACGCAGTATTTT CASNPRRGHRVDTQYF
- TRBJ2-1 15 - TRBV29-1 TGCACCGCCAAGCTAATCCGGACGGACTACAATGAGCACTTCTTC CTAKLIRTDYNEHFF
TRBD1 TRBJ1-5 16 - TRBV10-2 TGCGCCGGGAAAGCCGACAGGGGTGATAGCAATCAGCCCCAGCATTTT CAGKADRGDSNQPQHF
TRBD1 TRBJ2-5 16 - TRBV11-1 TGTGCCAGCAACTCCCACAGGGGGCGCGATCGAGAGACCCAGTACTTC CASNSHRGRDRETQYF
- TRBJ2-7 17 - TRBV11-1 TGTGCTAGCAGCTTAAGTGTCTTGGGTAGGGGAGAACACGAGCAGTACTTC CASSLSVLGRGEHEQYF